This T cell receptor (beta chain) comes out of a study of shared clonotypes between healthy human individuals. The ends were cut back, 5 bases at V and 1 base at J, with 5 bases in the middle. Germline-derived CDR1 and CDR2 are MNHEY and SMNVEV (reference sequence). The CDR3 is 12 residues long. Regarding the study as a whole: Of the naive CD4 clonotypes, around 4.8% were shared across a few donors. Estimated richness was generally greater in naive than memory subsets. Clonotype sharing across donors was expected to vary with sequencing depth.

Per the original methods: With immunoSEQ giving junction-only sequences and no quality scores, filtering differed. Clones were read by immunoSEQ multiplex PCR, and TCRdb kept only the in-frame ones, dropping some. The DNA was the basis for D and trimming; V, J and clone size are from that table. The sample includes more than 2 million clones, 85% to 95% of them seen just once. Comment on this clone: Its antigen remains unknown.

Only CD45RO-negative cells positively selected for CCR7 counted as naive CD8 cells, so terminally differentiated effector memory CD45RA+ cells were excluded. Sequenced input: naive CD8+ T cells sorted from blood. The rearrangement uses TRBV27 and TRBJ1-2; unclear D gene. This sequence was found in a man aged 18 to 35 in good health. The CDR3 DNA sequence: TGTGCCAGCAGTAATGATAACTATGGCTACACCTTC. This gives the protein CASSNDNYGYTF.